These T cell receptor beta chains were read from a single sample in a study of cytomegalovirus exposure and HLA in healthy donors. Profiled with immunoSEQ multiplex PCR; TCRdb holds only in-frame clones, not every one. The sample table includes 140,000 to 150,000 clones. Sample: PBMCs. These TCRs come from a male donor in good health and CMV-seronegative. Each CDR3 is given with its conserved first and last residue. D genes are given only for firm matches.

CASSPSPGYEQYF | TGTGCCAGCAGCCCTAGCCCGGGCTACGAGCAGTACTTC | TRBJ2-7 | TRBV7-2 | -
CASSNRGYEQYF | TGTGCCAGTAGTAACAGGGGCTACGAGCAGTACTTC | TRBJ2-7 | TRBV19 | TRBD1
CASSVTGGDGNEQFF | TGTGCCAGCAGTGTCACAGGGGGCGACGGCAATGAGCAGTTCTTC | TRBJ2-1 | TRBV2 | TRBD1
CASSFSSNQPQHF | TGTGCCAGCAGTTTTAGTAGCAATCAGCCCCAGCATTTT | TRBJ1-5 | TRBV27 | -
CAAQENTEAFF | TGTGCCGCACAGGAGAACACTGAAGCTTTCTTT | TRBJ1-1 | TRBV9 | -
CASSLRKDIQYF | TGTGCCAGTAGTTTGCGGAAGGACATTCAGTACTTC | TRBJ2-4 | TRBV19 | -
CASSLGQNTGELFF | TGCGCCAGCAGCTTGGGACAAAACACCGGGGAGCTGTTTTTT | TRBJ2-2 | TRBV5-1 | -
CASSLQDRGRGYTF | TGTGCCAGCAGTTTACAGGACAGGGGGCGAGGCTACACCTTC | TRBJ1-2 | TRBV6-5 | TRBD1
CASSYGGQPIGEQYF | TGTGCCAGCAGTTACGGGGGACAACCCATAGGGGAGCAGTACTTC | TRBJ2-7 | TRBV6-5 | -
CASSPQGGTEAFF | TGTGCCAGCTCACCCCAGGGGGGTACGGAAGCTTTCTTT | TRBJ1-1 | TRBV18 | TRBD1
CATSVSVQETQYF | TGTGCCACCAGCGTAAGCGTCCAAGAGACCCAGTACTTC | TRBJ2-5 | TRBV15 | -
CASSLESLGYGYTF | TGTGCCAGCAGCTTAGAGAGTCTCGGGTATGGCTACACCTTC | TRBJ1-2 | TRBV5-4 | -
CASSFRGDEQFF | TGTGCCAGCAGCTTCAGAGGAGATGAGCAGTTCTTC | TRBJ2-1 | TRBV7-9 | -
CASSQVGGGSPLHF | TGTGCCAGCAGCCAAGTGGGGGGGGGTTCACCCCTCCACTTT | TRBJ1-6 | TRBV14 | -
CSAGTVYEQYF | TGCAGTGCTGGGACAGTCTACGAGCAGTACTTC | TRBJ2-7 | TRBV20-1 | TRBD1
CASSSQGQVAYEQYF | TGTGCCAGCAGCTCCCAGGGACAGGTCGCCTACGAGCAGTACTTC | TRBJ2-7 | TRBV7-8 | TRBD1
CASSPLVGSSYNEQFF | TGTGCCAGCAGCCCCCTGGTGGGGAGCTCCTACAATGAGCAGTTCTTC | TRBJ2-1 | TRBV13 | -